This entry describes one T cell receptor beta chain. Original data processing: Scientists estimated how many nucleated cells there were by amplifying reference gene primers. Assay used: immunoSEQ multiplex PCR; TCRdb lists only in-frame clones, some missing. That table gives V, J and clone size, and the DNA gave D and trimming. The sample has 300,000 to 500,000 clones, roughly 90% seen once. The length of the CDR3 is 16 residues. The junction had 9 bases not matched to a gene; V was cut back by 0 bases and J by 5 bases. Germline V gives CDR1 SGHAT, CDR2 FQNNGV. The study drew participants aged about 18 to 90 years from approximately 25 US areas. These data are taken from a study of blood T cell repertoires in COVID-19. About the research overall: The study drew acute and convalescent COVID-19 samples from the United States, Italy and Spain. The cDNA or gDNA used as material had been derived from T cells, B-cell-depleted T cells, or PBMCs.

The clonotype was recovered from a woman younger than 45 with acute COVID-19. The specimen sequenced was PBMCs or T cells enriched from blood (not recorded which). The gene calls are TRBV11-2 and TRBJ2-7; the match to TRBD1 covers 8 bases. Here the CDR3 reads CASSLEGDRGSNEQYF. Here the CDR3 DNA reads TGTGCCAGCAGCTTAGAAGGAGACAGGGGTAGCAACGAGCAGTACTTC. Complete variable domain (other parts from reference TRBV11-2 and TRBJ2-7): EAGVAQSPRYKIIEKRQSVAFWCNPISGHATLYWYQQILGQGPKLLIQFQNNGVVDDSQLPKDRFSAERLKGVDSTLKIQPAKLEDSAVYLCASSLEGDRGSNEQYFGPGTRLTVT.